This T cell receptor (beta chain) emerged from a study of cytotoxic CD8 clonotypes in ibrutinib-treated CLL. On the study more broadly: The sample average was about 280,000 productive templates and 85,000 to 100,000 productive rearrangements.

This clone was counted only a few times. The protocol was immunoSEQ multiplex PCR, while the TCRdb copy is restricted to in-frame clones and leaves out a portion. The table lists 300,000 to 400,000 clones, 67% of them singletons. The length of the CDR3 is 15 residues. Looked up from germline, CDR1 is SGHTA and CDR2 is FQGNSA. Trimming cost V 2 bases and J 12 bases, with 20 bases left between them. Sequencing used PBMCs, obtained after 36 months of ibrutinib treatment. This TCR was sampled from a human donor with chronic lymphocytic leukemia. The rearrangement uses TRBV7-2 and TRBJ2-1; D tentatively fits TRBD1 or TRBD2 (5 bases each). CDR3 protein: CASSLTGTGRHWQFF. The CDR3 nucleotides read TGTGCCAGCAGCTTAACCGGGACGGGACGTCATTGGCAGTTCTTC.